The rows below give T cell receptor beta chains drawn from one sample of a study of cytomegalovirus exposure and HLA in healthy donors. Libraries were prepared by immunoSEQ multiplex PCR; TCRdb keeps only in-frame clonotypes and omits some of them. The table lists some 100,000 clones, 79% of them singletons. The sequencing sample was made of PBMCs. These receptors all come from a male donor in good health and CMV-seropositive. CDR3s include the opening cysteine and the closing phenylalanine or tryptophan. A D gene is named only where the DNA matches it firmly. For some rows the clone size is stated as once, few or many, or as a class when expanded; others skip it.

>TRBV12-5|TRBD1|TRBJ2-7|-
CASGRDRDGPTSEQYF
TGTGCTAGTGGTAGGGACAGGGATGGCCCAACGTCAGAGCAGTACTTC
>TRBV5-5|TRBD2|TRBJ2-7|-
CASSLGIAGGPRGYEQYF
TGTGCCAGCAGCTTGGGGATAGCGGGGGGGCCTCGGGGCTACGAGCAGTACTTC
>TRBV18|TRBD1|TRBJ1-6|-
CASSPLGTGPDSPLHF
TGTGCCAGCTCACCACTTGGGACAGGGCCGGATTCGCCCCTCCACTTT
>TRBV18|-|TRBJ2-7|-
CASSPTIGDNSYEQYF
TGTGCCAGCTCACCTACGATCGGGGACAACTCCTACGAGCAGTACTTC
>TRBV7-4|-|TRBJ1-4|once
CATGGFNEKLFF
TGTGCGACGGGGGGCTTTAATGAAAAACTGTTTTTT
>TRBV13|TRBD1|TRBJ1-1|-
CASSGRGRGTEAFF
TGTGCCAGCAGCGGCAGGGGGCGCGGCACTGAAGCTTTCTTT
>TRBV7-9|-|TRBJ1-3|-
CASSLSLGWGVPGNTIYF
TGTGCCAGCAGCTTATCTTTAGGTTGGGGGGTACCTGGAAACACCATATATTTT
>TRBV7-9|TRBD1|TRBJ1-2|-
CASSTLQGDYGYTF
TGTGCCAGCAGCACATTACAGGGGGACTATGGCTACACCTTC
>TRBV7-9|TRBD1|TRBJ1-3|-
CASSLPAGTGGSGNTIYF
TGTGCCAGCAGCTTACCCGCTGGGACAGGGGGCTCTGGAAACACCATATATTTT
>TRBV7-2|-|TRBJ1-1|once
CASSLEGAEAFF
TGTGCCAGCAGCCTAGAGGGGGCTGAAGCTTTCTTT
>TRBV18|TRBD1|TRBJ2-1|-
CASSLYRGDNEQFF
TGTGCCAGCTCACTTTACAGGGGGGACAATGAGCAGTTCTTC
>TRBV5-1|-|TRBJ2-3|-
CASSLGGPRTDTQYF
TGCGCCAGCAGCTTGGGAGGCCCGCGCACAGATACGCAGTATTTT
>TRBV18|TRBD1|TRBJ1-2|-
CASSHGTGDSYGYTF
TGTGCCAGCTCACATGGGACAGGGGACTCCTATGGCTACACCTTC
>TRBV4-3|TRBD1|TRBJ1-2|-
CASSQGQGSNGYTF
TGCGCCAGCAGCCAAGGACAGGGGAGTAATGGCTACACCTTC